The rows below give T cell receptor beta chains drawn from one sample of a study of T-cell memory formation after mild COVID-19. Via MiXCR, TCRdb re-called the 5' RACE reads, giving one row per CDR3 protein. The sample consists of 470,000 or so distinct CDR3 sequences, more than 20% of them appearing once. Sequencing input: PBMCs or a T cell subset sorted from them (not recorded which). The origin of the receptors is an adult woman who had mild COVID-19 (a few samples of this study predate the infection). Cell type and time point are not known. Each CDR3 is given with its conserved first and last residue. The D gene is left open where the match is weak. Clone size, where shown, is once, few, many, or a class for clones that have expanded.

>NA|TRBJ2-5|TRBV20-1|TRBD1
TGCAGTGCCTCCACCCCGGGACAGTCCCAAGAGACCCAGTACTTC
CSASTPGQSQETQYF
>NA|TRBJ1-4|TRBV12-3/TRBV12-4|NA
TGTGCCAGCAGTTTCTGGGGTACTGGTAATGAAAAACTGTTTTTT
CASSFWGTGNEKLFF
>NA|TRBJ1-1|TRBV7-3|NA
TGTGCCAGCAGCTTACTTGGTCCCTTCATGAACACTGAAGCTTTCTTT
CASSLLGPFMNTEAFF
>few|TRBJ2-3|TRBV20-1|TRBD2
TGCAGTGCTAGAGGAACTAGCGGGAGGACAGATACGCAGTATTTT
CSARGTSGRTDTQYF
>many|TRBJ2-1|TRBV4-3|TRBD2
TGCGCCAGCAGCCAACTTAGAGCAGCGGGAGGACTCTACAATGAGCAGTTCTTC
CASSQLRAAGGLYNEQFF
>NA|TRBJ2-3|TRBV20-1|NA
TGCAGTGCTAGCTTCTCAGGCACAGATACGCAGTATTTT
CSASFSGTDTQYF
>many|TRBJ2-7|TRBV18|TRBD1
TGTGCCAGCTCACCAACACGAACGGGACAGGGAACCTACGAGCAGTACTTC
CASSPTRTGQGTYEQYF
>NA|TRBJ2-5|TRBV10-3|NA
TGTGCCATCAGGGGGGCCGCCTCGGAAGAGACCCAGTACTTC
CAIRGAASEETQYF
>few|TRBJ2-1|TRBV12-3/TRBV12-4|TRBD1
TGTGCCAGCAGTTTACGTGGGACAGGGGTAAATGAGCAGTTCTTC
CASSLRGTGVNEQFF
>few|TRBJ2-3|TRBV6-5|NA
TGTGCCAGCAGTTACTCGAGGGCAGATACGCAGTATTTT
CASSYSRADTQYF